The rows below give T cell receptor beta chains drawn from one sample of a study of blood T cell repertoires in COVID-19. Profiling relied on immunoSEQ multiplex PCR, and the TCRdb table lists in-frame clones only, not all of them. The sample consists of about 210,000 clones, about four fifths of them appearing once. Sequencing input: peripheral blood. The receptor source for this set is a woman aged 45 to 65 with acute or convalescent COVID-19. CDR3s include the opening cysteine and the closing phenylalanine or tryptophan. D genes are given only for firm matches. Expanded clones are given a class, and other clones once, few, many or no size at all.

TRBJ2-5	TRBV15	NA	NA	CATSGLAVLKQGQYF	TGTGCCACCAGCGGATTAGCTGTCCTCAAGCAGGGCCAGTACTTC
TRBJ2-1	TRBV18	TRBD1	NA	CASSPPGTVLSNEQFF	TGTGCCAGCTCACCACCCGGGACAGTCTTGTCCAATGAGCAGTTCTTC
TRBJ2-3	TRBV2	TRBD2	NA	CASRKFRAPRGREDTDTQYF	TGTGCCAGCAGGAAATTCCGGGCTCCCCGTGGGCGGGAGGACACAGATACGCAGTATTTT
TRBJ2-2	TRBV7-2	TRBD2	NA	CASSLGGITGELFF	TGTGCCAGCAGCCTGGGGGGGATCACCGGGGAGCTGTTTTTT
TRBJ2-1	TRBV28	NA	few	CASRSRKEQFF	TGTGCCAGCCGCTCGAGAAAGGAGCAGTTCTTC
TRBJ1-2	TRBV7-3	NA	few	CASSGDDSNYGYTF	TGTGCCAGCAGTGGAGATGACAGTAACTATGGCTACACCTTC
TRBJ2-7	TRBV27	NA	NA	CASSLGGSSYEQYF	TGTGCCAGCAGCCTAGGGGGTTCCTCCTACGAGCAGTACTTC
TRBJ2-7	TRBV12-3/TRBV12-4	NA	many	CASRHGQGPQYF	TGTGCCAGCAGGCACGGACAAGGTCCTCAGTACTTC
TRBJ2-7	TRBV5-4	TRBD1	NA	CASSSRQGIYEQYF	TGTGCCAGCAGCTCGAGACAGGGGATTTACGAGCAGTACTTC
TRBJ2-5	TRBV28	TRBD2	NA	CASSPGLAGKYQETQYF	TGTGCCAGCAGTCCGGGACTAGCGGGAAAGTACCAAGAGACCCAGTACTTC
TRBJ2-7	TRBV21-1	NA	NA	CASSKTPPSGRGSYEQYF	TGTGCCAGCAGCAAAACCCCACCTAGCGGGAGAGGCTCCTACGAGCAGTACTTC
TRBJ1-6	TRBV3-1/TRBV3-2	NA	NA	CASSQKTGSPLHF	TGTGCCAGCAGCCAAAAGACAGGTTCACCCCTCCACTTT
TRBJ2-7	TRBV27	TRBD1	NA	CASSFLGTGKEYF	TGTGCCAGCAGTTTCCTCGGGACAGGCAAGGAGTACTTC
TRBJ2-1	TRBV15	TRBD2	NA	CATSGPGLANEQFF	TGTGCCACCAGCGGACCGGGACTAGCCAATGAGCAGTTCTTC
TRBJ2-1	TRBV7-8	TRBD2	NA	CASRYGTSGDEQFF	TGTGCCAGCAGGTACGGGACTAGCGGAGATGAGCAGTTCTTC
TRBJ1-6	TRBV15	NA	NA	CATSRDLPKGVVNSPLHF	TGTGCCACCAGCAGAGATCTTCCCAAAGGGGTGGTTAATTCACCCCTCCACTTT
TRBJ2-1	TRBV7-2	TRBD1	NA	CASSLDRGDYNEQFF	TGTGCCAGCAGCTTGGACAGGGGGGACTACAATGAGCAGTTCTTC
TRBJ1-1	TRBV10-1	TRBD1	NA	CASSEADRGLTEAFF	TGCGCCAGCAGTGAGGCTGACAGGGGGCTGACTGAAGCTTTCTTT
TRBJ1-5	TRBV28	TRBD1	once	CASSSPGQADQPQHF	TGTGCCAGCAGTTCCCCAGGACAGGCTGATCAGCCCCAGCATTTT
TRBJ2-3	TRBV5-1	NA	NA	CASSRLIAGTDTQYF	TGCGCCAGCAGCCGCTTAATAGCGGGCACAGATACGCAGTATTTT
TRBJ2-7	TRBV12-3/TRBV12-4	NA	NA	CASSFSAGYEQYF	TGTGCCAGCAGTTTTAGCGCCGGCTACGAGCAGTACTTC
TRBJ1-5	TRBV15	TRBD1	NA	CATSRAGTGKNQPQHF	TGTGCCACCAGCAGAGCCGGGACAGGAAAAAATCAGCCCCAGCATTTT
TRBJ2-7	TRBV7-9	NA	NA	CASSLALRERPYEQYF	TGTGCCAGCAGCTTAGCGCTGAGGGAAAGACCCTACGAGCAGTACTTC
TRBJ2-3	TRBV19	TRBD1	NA	CASSMARGTGSTDTQYF	TGTGCCAGTAGTATGGCCCGCGGGACAGGGAGCACAGATACGCAGTATTTT
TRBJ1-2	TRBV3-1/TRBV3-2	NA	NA	CASSQARGHFYGYTF	TGTGCCAGCAGCCAAGCCAGGGGCCACTTCTATGGCTACACCTTC
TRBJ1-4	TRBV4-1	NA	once	CASSPGGANGEKLFF	TGCGCCAGCAGCCCAGGAGGGGCCAACGGTGAAAAACTGTTTTTT
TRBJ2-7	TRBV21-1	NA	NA	CASSPATDRAEYEQYF	TGTGCCAGCAGCCCTGCAACCGACAGGGCTGAGTACGAGCAGTACTTC
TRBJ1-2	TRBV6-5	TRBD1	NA	CASRSGQDYGYTF	TGTGCCAGCAGGAGCGGACAGGACTATGGCTACACCTTC
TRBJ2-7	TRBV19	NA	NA	CASKRGKGYEQYF	TGTGCCAGTAAACGGGGGAAGGGCTACGAGCAGTACTTC
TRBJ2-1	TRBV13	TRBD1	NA	CASRVRGGQGRNEQFF	TGTGCCAGCAGAGTCCGGGGGGGACAGGGGCGCAATGAGCAGTTCTTC
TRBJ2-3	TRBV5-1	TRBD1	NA	CASRYGQGSTDTQYF	TGCGCCAGCAGATACGGACAGGGTAGCACAGATACGCAGTATTTT
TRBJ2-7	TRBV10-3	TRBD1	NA	CATGLGQGSYEQYF	TGTGCCACCGGATTGGGACAGGGCTCCTACGAGCAGTACTTC
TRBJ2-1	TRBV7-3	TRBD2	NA	CASSLVSSGRVDNEQFF	TGTGCCAGCAGCTTAGTATCTAGCGGGAGGGTCGACAATGAGCAGTTCTTC
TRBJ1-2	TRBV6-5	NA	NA	CASRHSNYGYTF	TGTGCCAGCAGGCACAGTAACTATGGCTACACCTTC
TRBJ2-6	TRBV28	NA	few	CASSPRLGAEGANVLTF	TGTGCCAGCAGTCCTCGACTGGGGGCGGAAGGGGCCAACGTCCTGACTTTC
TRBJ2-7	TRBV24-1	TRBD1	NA	CATSDPGQGAGEQYF	TGTGCCACCAGTGACCCGGGACAGGGGGCAGGAGAGCAGTACTTC
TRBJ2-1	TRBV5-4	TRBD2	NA	CASSSKREQITHEQFF	TGTGCCAGCAGCTCAAAGCGGGAGCAGATAACCCATGAGCAGTTCTTC
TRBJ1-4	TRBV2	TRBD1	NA	CASSFGQGVRDDEKLFF	TGTGCCAGCAGTTTTGGACAGGGGGTAAGGGATGATGAAAAACTGTTTTTT
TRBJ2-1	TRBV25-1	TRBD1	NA	CASSQGTGGYNEQFF	TGTGCCAGCAGTCAAGGGACAGGGGGTTACAATGAGCAGTTCTTC
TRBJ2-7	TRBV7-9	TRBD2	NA	CASSPDRAGGGEQYF	TGTGCCAGCAGCCCAGACCGGGCGGGAGGGGGCGAGCAGTACTTC
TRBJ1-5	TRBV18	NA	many	CASSPTQGPPQHF	TGTGCCAGCTCACCTACGCAGGGCCCACCCCAGCATTTT
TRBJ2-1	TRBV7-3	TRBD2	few	CASSLIGLGISDEQFF	TGTGCCAGCAGCTTAATAGGACTAGGGATCTCCGATGAGCAGTTCTTC
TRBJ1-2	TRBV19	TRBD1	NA	CASSLWDSPNYGYTF	TGTGCCAGTAGTCTTTGGGACAGTCCAAACTATGGCTACACCTTC
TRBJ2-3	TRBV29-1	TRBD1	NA	CSVNGDSAPDTQYF	TGCAGCGTCAATGGGGACAGTGCCCCAGATACGCAGTATTTT
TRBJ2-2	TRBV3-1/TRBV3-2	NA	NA	CASTLFQTGELFF	TGTGCCAGCACCCTCTTTCAGACCGGGGAGCTGTTTTTT
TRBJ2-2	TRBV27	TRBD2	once	CASSWGLGFGELFF	TGTGCCAGCAGTTGGGGACTAGGTTTCGGGGAGCTGTTTTTT
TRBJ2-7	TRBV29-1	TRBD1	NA	CSAWDRPYEQYF	TGCAGCGCCTGGGACAGACCCTACGAGCAGTACTTC
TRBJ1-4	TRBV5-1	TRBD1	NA	CASRGDRGPGVF	TGCGCCAGCAGAGGGGACAGGGGCCCAGGGGTATTT
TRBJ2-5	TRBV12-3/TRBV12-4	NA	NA	CASSIHETQYF	TGTGCCAGCAGCATACATGAGACCCAGTACTTC
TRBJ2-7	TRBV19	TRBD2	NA	CASSWAGDEQYF	TGTGCCAGTAGTTGGGCGGGAGACGAGCAGTACTTC
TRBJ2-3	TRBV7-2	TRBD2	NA	CASSLGGRVSDTQYF	TGTGCCAGCAGCTTGGGCGGGAGAGTGTCAGATACGCAGTATTTT
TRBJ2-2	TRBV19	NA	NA	CASSTLLASNTGELFF	TGTGCCAGTAGTACGCTTTTAGCGTCGAACACCGGGGAGCTGTTTTTT
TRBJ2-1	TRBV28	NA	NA	CASSYRSVEQFF	TGTGCCAGCAGTTACAGGAGTGTGGAGCAGTTCTTC
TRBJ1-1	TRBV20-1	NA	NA	CSASHQGNTEAFF	TGCAGTGCTAGTCATCAGGGGAACACTGAAGCTTTCTTT
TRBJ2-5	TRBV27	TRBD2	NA	CASRWTSGIQETQYF	TGTGCCAGCAGATGGACTAGCGGAATCCAAGAGACCCAGTACTTC
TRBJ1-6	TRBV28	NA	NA	CASRYADSSYNSPLHF	TGTGCCAGCAGATACGCTGACAGCTCCTATAATTCACCCCTCCACTTT
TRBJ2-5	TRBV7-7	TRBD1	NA	CASSQDRGQETQYF	TGTGCTAGCAGCCAAGACAGGGGGCAAGAGACCCAGTACTTC